Listed here are 17 T cell receptor beta chains from one sample, sequenced in a study of cytomegalovirus exposure and HLA in healthy donors. In the PCR, 60 Vbeta and 13 Jbeta primers were used. Sequencing was performed with immunoSEQ multiplex PCR; in TCRdb, only in-frame clones are kept and a portion is missing. Counted here are nearly 95,000 clones, 6% to 9% occurring once; the ten biggest clones make up 2.3%. Material for sequencing was PBMCs. The receptors were sampled from a man over 45 in good health and CMV-seronegative.

J is TRBJ2-2 and V is TRBV5-8; D might be TRBD1 (6 bases). CDR1 SGHTS and CDR2 YDEGEE come from the germline V gene. The CDR3 has 13 residues. V was clipped by 4 bases and J by 4 bases, with 8 bases between them. The DNA of the CDR3 is TGTGCCAGCAGCCGAGGGGGCACCGGGGAGCTGTTTTTT. Translation gives CASSRGGTGELFF. The full variable domain, with the rest looked up from reference TRBV5-8 and TRBJ2-2, is EAGVTQSPTHLIKTRGQQATLRCSPISGHTSVYWYQQALGLGLQFLLWYDEGEERNRGNFPPRFSGRQFPNYSSELNVNALELEDSALYLCASSRGGTGELFFGEGSRLTVL.

There are a few counts of this clone. The V gene is TRBV28, the J gene TRBJ2-7; tentatively, D is TRBD1 (6 bases). The CDR3 totals 14 residues. CDR1 is MDHEN and CDR2 is SYDVKM in the germline V gene. The ends were cut back, 3 bases at V and 7 bases at J, with 16 bases in the middle. Here the CDR3 reads CASSLTGPGGEQYF. CDR3 nucleotide sequence: TGTGCCAGCAGTTTGACAGGCCCTGGAGGAGAGCAGTACTTC.

This clone was counted a few times. The V and J genes are TRBV28 and TRBJ1-4; D ambiguous. The V end was cut by 3 bases, the J end by 7 bases, with 9 bases between. The CDR3 length is 13 residues. CDR1 is MDHEN and CDR2 is SYDVKM in the germline V gene. CDR3 region: CASSFTSFEKLFF. Written as DNA, the CDR3 is TGTGCCAGCAGTTTCACCAGTTTTGAAAAACTGTTTTTT.

There are a few counts of this clone. CDR3 bases: TGCGCCAGCAGCCCCGGCGGGAGGGCCGGGTATGAGCAGTTCTTC. Translating it yields CASSPGGRAGYEQFF. The chain joins TRBV5-1 to TRBJ2-1; TRBD2 agrees at 9 bases. The CDR3 is made up of 15 amino acids. The trim removed 4 bases at V and 8 bases at J, leaving 10 bases unmatched. CDR1 and CDR2 (germline): SGHRS, YFSETQ. The variable domain in full, with the rest retrieved from reference TRBV5-1 and TRBJ2-1, is KAGVTQTPRYLIKTRGQQVTLSCSPISGHRSVSWYQQTPGQGLQFLFEYFSETQRNKGNFPGRFSGRQFSNSRSEMNVSTLELGDSALYLCASSPGGRAGYEQFFGPGTRLTVL.

The table lists this clone with a few counts. The V call is TRBV6-6, the J call TRBJ2-7, with D possibly being TRBD2 (7 bases). Trimming shortened V by 6 bases and J by 5 bases, and 20 bases separated the two germline ends. Looked up from germline, CDR1 is MNHNY and CDR2 is SVGAGI (reference sequence). The CDR3 length is 15 residues. In DNA, the CDR3 is TGTGCCAGCAGATTAGCGGCGGGGGCGGTCGACGAGCAGTACTTC. Its translation: CASRLAAGAVDEQYF.

The genes are TRBV4-3 and TRBJ2-1, with 10 bases matching TRBD2. The trim removed 0 bases at V and 8 bases at J, leaving 13 bases unmatched. The length of the CDR3 is 18 residues. Germline V gene sequence: CDR1 LGHNA, CDR2 YSLEER. CDR3 residues: CASSQDPPQREGLHEQFF. CDR3 coding DNA: TGCGCCAGCAGCCAAGACCCCCCCCAGCGGGAGGGCTTACATGAGCAGTTCTTC.

The V call is TRBV2, the J call TRBJ2-5; 11 bases line up with TRBD2. V dropped 3 bases and J dropped 5; count of bases not matched to a gene: 8. The CDR3 length is 16 residues. Per the germline V gene, CDR1 is SNHLY and CDR2 is FYNNEI. This chain's CDR3 is CASSEGLAGGGETQYF. The CDR3, as DNA: TGTGCCAGCAGTGAGGGGCTAGCGGGGGGAGGGGAGACCCAGTACTTC.

In its sample, this clone was seen a few times. The V gene is TRBV4-1, the J gene TRBJ2-7, with 9 bases identical to TRBD1. Losses at the gene ends were 0 bases for V and 3 bases for J; bases not matched to a gene: 12. This CDR3 has 18 amino acids. Germline V gives CDR1 MGHRA, CDR2 YSYEKL. In DNA form, the CDR3 reads TGCGCCAGCAGCCAAGATTATGCCGGGACAGGGCTTAACTACGAGCAGTACTTC. This translates into CASSQDYAGTGLNYEQYF.

The genes are TRBV5-1 and TRBJ1-3; 8 bases map to TRBD1. CDR1 and CDR2 from the germline V gene are SGHRS and YFSETQ. The CDR3 has 15 residues. Trimming removed 3 bases from V and 7 bases from J; junction bases left unmatched: 9. The CDR3 DNA sequence: TGCGCCAGCAGCTCCTCCGGGACAGGCTGGAACACCATATATTTT. Translation gives CASSSSGTGWNTIYF.

V is TRBV10-3 and J is TRBJ2-7; 11 nucleotides align to TRBD2. Germline V gives CDR1 ENHRY, CDR2 SYGVKD. V shed 4 bases and J 3 bases; nucleotides not matched to a gene: 2. The CDR3 runs 14 residues. CDR3 nucleotide sequence: TGTGCCATCAGTGGCGGGACTAGCGGCTACGAGCAGTACTTC. Its protein is CAISGGTSGYEQYF.

The rearrangement joins TRBV7-9 to TRBJ2-5; 8 bases are a match to TRBD2. Germline loops: CDR1 SEHNR, CDR2 FQNEAQ (reference sequence). The CDR3 totals 14 residues. V lost 2 bases, J lost 5 bases, and 4 bases stayed unmatched. The CDR3 reads CASSLPGGGETQYF. Here the CDR3 DNA reads TGTGCCAGCAGCTTACCCGGCGGGGGGGAGACCCAGTACTTC.

The V and J genes are TRBV9 and TRBJ2-1, with 7 nucleotides matching TRBD2. V shed 3 bases and J 0 bases; nucleotides not matched to a gene: 6. Germline assignment: CDR1 SGDLS and CDR2 YYNGEE. The CDR3 runs to 16 residues. The CDR3: CASSGEGGSSYNEQFF. The CDR3 DNA sequence: TGTGCCAGCAGCGGCGAAGGCGGGAGCTCCTACAATGAGCAGTTCTTC.

This chain joins TRBV27 and TRBJ1-2; D remains unclear. The CDR3 covers 13 residues. Germline V CDR1 and CDR2: MNHEY, SMNVEV (reference sequence). V lost 3 bases, J lost 2 bases, and 7 bases lay in between. The DNA for the CDR3 is TGTGCCAGCAGTTTGATCGGGAACTATGGCTACACCTTC. It translates to CASSLIGNYGYTF.

The rearrangement joins TRBV19 to TRBJ2-2; 7 nucleotides agree with TRBD2. The trim removed 0 bases at V and 7 bases at J, leaving 17 bases unmatched. The CDR3 totals 19 residues. The germline CDR1 and CDR2 sequences are LNHDA and SQIVND (reference sequence). CDR3 DNA: TGTGCCAGTAGTATAGATCCCCCCCAGCGGGGAACGGAATTCGGGGAGCTGTTTTTT. Translating gives CASSIDPPQRGTEFGELFF.

This clone was seen a handful of times. V usage is TRBV5-1 and J usage is TRBJ2-7; D is unresolved. Germline CDR1 and CDR2: SGHRS and YFSETQ. Trimming stripped 0 bases from V and 4 bases from J, with 8 bases between. The CDR3 totals 13 residues. The CDR3 is CASSLDQAYEQYF. In DNA form, the CDR3 reads TGCGCCAGCAGCTTGGATCAAGCTTACGAGCAGTACTTC.

The CDR3 loop reads CATSRGLGRTGTNSPLHF. The CDR3, as DNA: TGTGCCACCAGCAGAGGATTGGGGAGGACAGGGACGAATTCACCCCTCCACTTT. The chain uses TRBV15 and TRBJ1-6, with TRBD1 matching over 8 bases. Germline assignment: CDR1 LNHNV and CDR2 YYDKDF (reference sequence). The CDR3 contains 18 residues. Trimming removed 1 base from V and 7 bases from J; junction bases left unmatched: 12.

The chain links TRBV15 to TRBJ2-7, with 8 bases fitting TRBD1. With 3 bases clipped from V and 0 bases from J, the junction kept 1 base outside the gene matches. The CDR3 spans 14 residues. Germline lookup yields CDR1 LNHNV and CDR2 YYDKDF (reference sequence). The CDR3 DNA reads as TGTGCCACCAGCAGGGACAGGGCCTCCTACGAGCAGTACTTC. It codes for CATSRDRASYEQYF.